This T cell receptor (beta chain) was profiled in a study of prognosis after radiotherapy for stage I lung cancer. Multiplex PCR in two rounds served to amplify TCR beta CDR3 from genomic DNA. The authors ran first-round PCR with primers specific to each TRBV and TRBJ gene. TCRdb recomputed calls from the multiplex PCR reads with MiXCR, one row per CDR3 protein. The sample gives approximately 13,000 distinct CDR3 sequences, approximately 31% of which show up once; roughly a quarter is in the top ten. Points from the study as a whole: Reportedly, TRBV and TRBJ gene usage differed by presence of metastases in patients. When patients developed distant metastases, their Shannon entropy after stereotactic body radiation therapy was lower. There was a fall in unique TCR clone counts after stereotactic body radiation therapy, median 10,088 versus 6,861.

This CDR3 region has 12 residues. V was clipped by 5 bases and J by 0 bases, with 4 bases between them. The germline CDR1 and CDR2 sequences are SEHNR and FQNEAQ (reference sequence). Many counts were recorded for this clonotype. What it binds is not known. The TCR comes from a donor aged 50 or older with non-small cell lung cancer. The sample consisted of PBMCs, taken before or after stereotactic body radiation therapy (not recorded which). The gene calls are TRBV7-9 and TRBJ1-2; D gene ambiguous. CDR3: CASSAANYGYTF. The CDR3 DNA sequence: TGTGCCAGCAGCGCCGCTAACTATGGCTACACCTTC.